The 11 T cell receptor beta chains below all came from one sample that was sequenced in a study of CD8 T cells in ankylosing spondylitis. TCRdb processed the 5' RACE reads anew with MiXCR; each CDR3 protein has one entry. The repertoire holds 150,000 to 200,000 distinct CDR3 sequences, with around 18% as singletons. Sequenced sample: blood, either unsorted or a sorted T cell fraction (not recorded which). Source of these receptors: a male donor with ankylosing spondylitis or in good health (not recorded which).

This clonotype has a handful of counts. The rearrangement uses TRBV3-1 and TRBJ2-1; D unclear. The CDR3 extends over 12 amino acids. V was shortened by 3 bases and J by 8 bases, with 8 bases between the two germline ends. Germline V CDR1 and CDR2: LGHDT, YNNKEL (reference sequence). In nucleotides, the CDR3 is TGTGCCAGCAGCCAGAGCAGACATGAGCAGTTCTTC. Residues: CASSQSRHEQFF.

This clonotype was seen many times. The rearrangement links TRBV12-3 or TRBV12-4 to TRBJ2-2; D unclear. The CDR3 spans 15 residues. Trimming took off 6 bases at V and 0 bases at J, with 11 bases between the two ends. Here the CDR3 reads CASRLQVANTGELFF. Here the CDR3 DNA reads TGTGCCAGCAGACTACAAGTTGCGAACACCGGGGAGCTGTTTTTT.

Of note for this clonotype: Mismatch with germline at one junction end may stem from a read error. The chain uses TRBV28 and TRBJ2-3, with TRBD2 matching 8 bases. The CDR3 is 15 residues long. Germline CDR1 and CDR2: MDHEN and SYDVKM. CDR3 DNA sequence: TGTGCCAGCAGTAGGACTAGCCGAAGCACATATACGCAGTATTTT. Translating gives CASSRTSRSTYTQYF.

V is TRBV20-1 and J is TRBJ2-1; D gene ambiguous. The CDR3 totals 14 residues. The V end was cut by 0 bases, the J end by 6 bases, with 12 bases between. Germline loops: CDR1 DFQATT, CDR2 SNEGSKA (reference sequence). The CDR3 here is CSARDTVTSNEQFF. CDR3 DNA: TGCAGTGCTAGAGATACGGTTACAAGCAATGAGCAGTTCTTC.

V usage is TRBV7-2 and J usage is TRBJ1-2; 8 bases are a match to TRBD1. V trimming: 5 bases; J trimming: 8 bases; junction bases outside the gene matches: 13. CDR3 length: 15 residues. Germline-derived CDR1 and CDR2 are SGHTA and FQGNSA. The CDR3: CASSPPGQGAEGYTF. CDR3 nucleotide sequence: TGTGCCAGCAGCCCCCCCGGGCAGGGGGCTGAAGGCTACACCTTC.

This clonotype was found many times. The chain employs TRBV20-1 and TRBJ2-7; no firm D call. V gave up 4 bases and J gave up 2 bases, with 6 bases separating them. The CDR3 sequence is 11 residues long. Germline V gene sequence: CDR1 DFQATT, CDR2 SNEGSKA (reference sequence). Here the CDR3 reads CSAKSPYEQYF. In DNA, the CDR3 is TGCAGTGCTAAGTCTCCCTACGAGCAGTACTTC.

This clonotype was counted at least ten times. This chain uses TRBV5-6 with TRBJ2-7, with 10 bases fitting TRBD2. The junction had 4 bases not matched to a gene; V was cut back by 5 bases and J by 2 bases. This CDR3 spans 14 amino acids. Germline V gene lookup returns CDR1 SGHDT and CDR2 YYEEEE. The CDR3, as DNA: TGTGCCAGCAGGGCCAGCGGGAGGGCCTACGAGCAGTACTTC. This gives the protein CASRASGRAYEQYF.

Many counts were recorded for this clonotype. The V and J genes are TRBV5-1 and TRBJ1-6, with no clear D. This CDR3 has 14 residues. Germline V gives CDR1 SGHRS, CDR2 YFSETQ. The V and J ends lost 0 bases and 5 bases respectively, with 6 bases between them. The CDR3 bases are TGCGCCAGCAGCTTGGACAGAAATAATTCACCCCTCCACTTT. Translation gives CASSLDRNNSPLHF.

The table lists this clonotype with a few counts. The chain has TRBV20-1 and TRBJ2-7, with D possibly being TRBD1 (7 bases). Trimming left V 3 bases short and J 4 bases short, with 19 bases between. Germline V CDR1 and CDR2: DFQATT, SNEGSKA (reference sequence). This CDR3 spans 15 amino acids. This CDR3 is CSASGGDSIGYEQYF. The CDR3 DNA reads TGCAGTGCTAGTGGCGGGGACAGTATTGGATACGAGCAGTACTTC.

This clonotype was counted ten times or more. The rearrangement links TRBV20-1 to TRBJ2-1; TRBD2 aligns across 11 bases. The CDR3 has 15 residues. Germline V gene data show CDR1 as DFQATT and CDR2 as SNEGSKA (reference sequence). The trim removed 1 base at V and 3 bases at J, leaving 2 bases unmatched. The CDR3, as DNA: TGCAGTGCTAGAGCACTAGCGGGAGTCTACAATGAGCAGTTCTTC. This encodes CSARALAGVYNEQFF.

This clonotype was detected a few times. V usage is TRBV11-2 and J usage is TRBJ1-4; a weak D match, TRBD1 (5 bases). This CDR3 comprises 15 residues. Germline loops: CDR1 SGHAT, CDR2 FQNNGV. The germline V and J ends were trimmed by 2 bases and 4 bases, with 11 bases remaining between them. The CDR3 region has the DNA TGTGCCAGCAGCTTACGACAGAGCCTTAATGAAAAACTGTTTTTT. It is translated as CASSLRQSLNEKLFF.